These 24 T cell receptor beta chains were sequenced from one sample in a study of cytomegalovirus exposure and HLA in healthy donors. Primers: 60 Vbeta forward and 13 Jbeta reverse. The table came from immunoSEQ multiplex PCR; TCRdb's copy has only in-frame clones and leaves some out. The sample contains some 170,000 clones, 60% to 80% of which appear only once. Specimen: PBMCs. These receptor sequences come from a man aged 18 to 35 in good health and CMV-seropositive.

V and J are TRBV9 and TRBJ1-2; 9 nucleotides line up with TRBD1. The CDR3 has 14 amino acids. Per the germline V gene, CDR1 is SGDLS and CDR2 is YYNGEE. With V trimmed by 4 bases and J by 6 bases, 7 bases remained unmatched. The CDR3 nucleotides read TGTGCCAGCAGCCCGACAGGGGGATTGGATGGCTACACCTTC. Its translation: CASSPTGGLDGYTF. The complete variable domain, with remaining parts taken from reference TRBV9 and TRBJ1-2, reads DSGVTQTPKHLITATGQRVTLRCSPRSGDLSVYWYQQSLDQGLQFLIQYYNGEERAKGNILERFSAQQFPDLHSELNLSSLELGDSALYFCASSPTGGLDGYTFGSGTRLTVV.

The gene calls are TRBV7-9 and TRBJ2-2; 7 bases are a match to TRBD2. There are 15 residues in the CDR3. J gave up 2 bases and V 7 bases, and 7 bases lay outside the gene matches. The germline CDR1 and CDR2 sequences are SEHNR and FQNEAQ (reference sequence). The CDR3 DNA is TGTGCCAGCAACCCCTCGGGACTAAACACCGGGGAGCTGTTTTTT. Its translation is CASNPSGLNTGELFF.

This chain uses TRBV19 with TRBJ1-2; perhaps TRBD1 as D (5 bases). This CDR3 region has 13 residues. Trimming stripped 5 bases from V and 4 bases from J, with 11 bases between. Germline V gives CDR1 LNHDA, CDR2 SQIVND (reference sequence). The chain's CDR3 is CASSERQSYGYTF. CDR3 DNA sequence: TGTGCCAGTAGTGAGCGACAGAGCTATGGCTACACCTTC.

The V gene is TRBV7-2, the J gene TRBJ1-2, with D perhaps TRBD1 (6 bases). The CDR3 is made up of 14 amino acids. From germline, CDR1 is SGHTA and CDR2 FQGNSA. Trimming left V 4 bases short and J 6 bases short, with 15 bases between. Written as DNA, the CDR3 is TGTGCCAGCAGCTCCTACAGGGCTGTGGATGGCTACACCTTC. Its translation: CASSSYRAVDGYTF.

The J gene is TRBJ2-3, the V gene TRBV11-3; 10 nucleotides align to TRBD2. The trim removed 2 bases at V and 5 bases at J, leaving 7 bases unmatched. The germline gives CDR1 SGHNT, CDR2 YENEEA. This CDR3 is 16 amino acids long. DNA of the CDR3: TGTGCCAGCAGCTTAATCAGCGGGGGGGCTGTAGATACGCAGTATTTT. It yields the protein CASSLISGGAVDTQYF.

The J gene is TRBJ2-1, the V gene TRBV7-9; D unclear. CDR1 is SEHNR and CDR2 is FQNEAQ in the germline V gene (reference sequence). The CDR3 has 13 amino acids. V was pared by 10 bases and J by 0 bases, with 10 bases between. The CDR3 DNA sequence: TGTGCCACTAGTACGAGCTCCTACAATGAGCAGTTCTTC. This gives the protein CATSTSSYNEQFF.

The sample holds one count of this clone. The junction differs from germline at one of its ends, possibly a read error. This rearrangement joins TRBV7-9 to TRBJ2-5, with a possible D match to TRBD2 (5 bases). Germline assignment: CDR1 SEHNR and CDR2 FQNEAQ (reference sequence). This CDR3 spans 14 amino acids. CDR3 amino acids: CASSLTPLGEAQYF. For the CDR3, the DNA is TGTGCCAGCAGCCTGACTCCTTTGGGAGAGGCCCAGTACTTC.

The rearrangement uses TRBV25-1 and TRBJ2-1; D perhaps matches TRBD1 (6 bases). Trimming took off 0 bases at V and 6 bases at J, with 12 bases between the two ends. CDR1 is MGHDK, CDR2 SYGVNS, per germline. The CDR3 runs 15 residues. In DNA, the CDR3 is TGTGCCAGCAGTGAATATAGGACAGCTGGCAATGAGCAGTTCTTC. Its translation is CASSEYRTAGNEQFF.

This CDR3 reads CASSEGTATDTQYF. In nucleotides, the CDR3 is TGTGCCAGCAGTGAAGGGACAGCGACAGATACGCAGTATTTT. The rearrangement uses TRBV25-1 and TRBJ2-3, with 7 bases lining up with TRBD1. Unmatched junction bases numbered 2, after V lost 2 bases and J lost 3 bases. The CDR3 sequence is 14 residues long. Germline V CDR1 and CDR2: MGHDK, SYGVNS.

V gene TRBV19 combines with J gene TRBJ2-5; D is unclear. Trimming removed 1 base from V and 5 bases from J, with 8 bases in between. The CDR3 is 13 amino acids. Germline CDR1 LNHDA, CDR2 SQIVND (reference sequence). CDR3 sequence reads: CASSIGHTETQYF. The CDR3 coding sequence is TGTGCCAGTAGTATAGGTCACACGGAGACCCAGTACTTC.

In this sample, this clone turned up a few times. This chain connects TRBV9 to TRBJ1-3; D gene ambiguous. Germline CDR1 and CDR2: SGDLS and YYNGEE. The CDR3 length is 13 residues. Trimming left V 3 bases short and J 0 bases short, with 4 bases between. CDR3 nucleotides: TGTGCCAGCAGCGACAGCTCTGGAAACACCATATATTTT. Translation: CASSDSSGNTIYF.

The chain is built from TRBV19 and TRBJ2-1; 10 bases agree with TRBD1. Germline V gene sequence: CDR1 LNHDA, CDR2 SQIVND (reference sequence). After removal of 6 bases from V and 4 bases from J, the junction contained 12 bases not matched to a gene. The CDR3 spans 17 residues. The CDR3 sequence: CASRDRGAVSLYNEQFF. For the CDR3, the DNA is TGTGCCAGTAGGGACAGGGGGGCGGTGAGCCTTTACAATGAGCAGTTCTTC.

The chain carries TRBV15 and TRBJ1-1; D unresolved. The V gene lost 0 bases and the J gene lost 1 base, with 12 bases spanning the gap. CDR1 is LNHNV, CDR2 YYDKDF, per germline (reference sequence). The CDR3 extends over 16 amino acids. In DNA, the CDR3 is TGTGCCACCAGCAGAGATCTGGCAGGCTGGAACACTGAAGCTTTCTTT. Protein sequence: CATSRDLAGWNTEAFF.

The sample holds one count of this clone. The J gene is TRBJ2-7, the V gene TRBV7-8, with D perhaps TRBD1 (6 bases). The germline CDR1 and CDR2 sequences are SGHVS and FQNEAQ. Trimming stripped 3 bases from V and 4 bases from J, with 13 bases between. This CDR3 is 14 amino acids long. CDR3 sequence reads: CASSLSLGAYEQYF. Written as DNA, the CDR3 is TGTGCCAGCAGCTTGAGCCTGGGGGCATACGAGCAGTACTTC.

This chain connects TRBV10-3 to TRBJ1-4; D is possibly TRBD1 (5 bases). The ends were cut back, 3 bases at V and 4 bases at J, with 18 bases in the middle. Germline V lookup: CDR1 ENHRY, CDR2 SYGVKD. The length of the CDR3 is 17 residues. The CDR3 DNA reads TGTGCCATCAGTGACCCGCCCCGAGGGGAGGTTAATGAAAAACTGTTTTTT. This encodes CAISDPPRGEVNEKLFF.

The chain links TRBV2 to TRBJ2-3; 10 nucleotides line up with TRBD1. The germline CDR1 and CDR2 sequences are SNHLY and FYNNEI. After removal of 6 bases from V and 6 bases from J, the junction contained 9 bases not matched to a gene. This CDR3 is 15 amino acids long. The CDR3 DNA reads TGTGCCAGCAGGACCGGGACAGGGGAATTGGATACGCAGTATTTT. Protein product: CASRTGTGELDTQYF.

This sequence joins TRBV19 and TRBJ2-7; D is ambiguous. With 5 bases removed from V and 2 bases from J, the gap between germline ends came to 13 bases. Germline V gives CDR1 LNHDA, CDR2 SQIVND (reference sequence). The CDR3 length is 14 residues. CDR3 sequence: CASSVATTTYEQYF. The CDR3 coding sequence is TGTGCCAGTAGTGTGGCTACCACTACCTACGAGCAGTACTTC.

The CDR3 bases are TGTGCCAGCAGGCCCGGGACAGGGGGCCAAGAGACCCAGTACTTC. This encodes CASRPGTGGQETQYF. V is TRBV5-4 and J is TRBJ2-5; TRBD1 matches at 11 bases. V was pared by 5 bases and J by 1 base, with 4 bases of the junction left unmatched. There are 15 residues in the CDR3. Germline CDR1 reads SGHNT; CDR2 reads YYREEE (reference sequence).

This chain uses TRBV6-6 with TRBJ2-1; D possibly corresponds to TRBD2 (7 bases). V was shortened by 7 bases and J by 7 bases, with 23 bases between the two germline ends. This CDR3 has 16 amino acids. From germline, CDR1 is MNHNY and CDR2 SVGAGI (reference sequence). The DNA for the CDR3 is TGTGCCAGCACCGCCCGGGGGCTCCTGGGGGGGAATGAGCAGTTCTTC. As protein: CASTARGLLGGNEQFF.

V gene TRBV5-5 combines with J gene TRBJ2-7; 11 bases are a match to TRBD2. CDR3 length: 17 amino acids. The germline gives CDR1 SGHKS, CDR2 YYEKEE (reference sequence). V gave up 0 bases and J gave up 0 bases; unmatched junction bases: 5. CDR3 residues: CASSLGSSGRFSYEQYF. CDR3 bases: TGTGCCAGCAGCTTGGGGTCTAGCGGGAGGTTCTCCTACGAGCAGTACTTC. Combining the CDR3 with reference TRBV5-5 and TRBJ2-7 gives the whole variable domain DAGVTQSPTHLIKTRGQQVTLRCSPISGHKSVSWYQQVLGQGPQFIFQYYEKEERGRGNFPDRFSARQFPNYSSELNVNALLLGDSALYLCASSLGSSGRFSYEQYFGPGTRLTVT.

For this clone: The same CDR3 also results from other DNA sequences found in this sample. V and J are TRBV20-1 and TRBJ2-7, with D maybe TRBD2 (5 bases). Looked up from germline, CDR1 is DFQATT and CDR2 is SNEGSKA (reference sequence). This CDR3 has 11 amino acids. Trimming took 3 bases from V and 3 from J, leaving 6 bases between them. CDR3: CSASGGYEQYF. In DNA, the CDR3 is TGCAGTGCTAGCGGAGGCTACGAGCAGTACTTC.

This clone was picked up one time. The V call is TRBV4-1, the J call TRBJ1-1, with D maybe TRBD1 (5 bases). There are 14 residues in the CDR3. Germline V gene sequence: CDR1 MGHRA, CDR2 YSYEKL. The germline V and J ends were trimmed by 2 bases and 5 bases, with 12 bases remaining between them. CDR3 amino acids: CASSQNGGWTEAFF. As DNA, the CDR3 is TGCGCCAGCAGCCAAAACGGGGGATGGACTGAAGCTTTCTTT.

J is TRBJ1-4 and V is TRBV5-1; maybe TRBD1 (5 bases). The CDR3 covers 13 residues. The germline V gene encodes CDR1 SGHRS and CDR2 YFSETQ. V was pared by 5 bases and J by 5 bases, with 10 bases between. CDR3 sequence: CASSWDSNEKLFF. DNA of the CDR3: TGCGCCAGCAGTTGGGACTCAAATGAAAAACTGTTTTTT.

The chain carries TRBV27 and TRBJ2-1; 11 bases map to TRBD2. CDR1 is MNHEY and CDR2 is SMNVEV in the germline V gene (reference sequence). CDR3 length: 14 amino acids. The V gene end was trimmed by 8 bases and the J gene end by 6 bases; junction bases not matched to a gene: 6. The CDR3 DNA follows: TGTGCCAGCTCTTTAGCGGGAGGGGGCAATGAGCAGTTCTTC. This encodes CASSLAGGGNEQFF.